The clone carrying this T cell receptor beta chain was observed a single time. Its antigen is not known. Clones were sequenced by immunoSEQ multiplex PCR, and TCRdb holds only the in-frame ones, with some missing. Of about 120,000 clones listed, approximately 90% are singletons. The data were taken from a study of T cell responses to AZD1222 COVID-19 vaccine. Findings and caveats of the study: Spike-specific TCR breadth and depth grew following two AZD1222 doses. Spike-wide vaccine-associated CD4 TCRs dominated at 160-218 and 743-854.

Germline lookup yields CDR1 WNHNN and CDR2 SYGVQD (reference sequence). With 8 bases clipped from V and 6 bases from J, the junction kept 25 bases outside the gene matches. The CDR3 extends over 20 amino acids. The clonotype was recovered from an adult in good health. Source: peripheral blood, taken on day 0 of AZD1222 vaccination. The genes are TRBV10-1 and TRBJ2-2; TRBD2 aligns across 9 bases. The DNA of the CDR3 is TGCGCCAGCTCAAGAGTAGCGGGAGCGGTTGGGCCCGGTAACGCCGGGGAGCTGTTTTTT. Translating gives CASSRVAGAVGPGNAGELFF.